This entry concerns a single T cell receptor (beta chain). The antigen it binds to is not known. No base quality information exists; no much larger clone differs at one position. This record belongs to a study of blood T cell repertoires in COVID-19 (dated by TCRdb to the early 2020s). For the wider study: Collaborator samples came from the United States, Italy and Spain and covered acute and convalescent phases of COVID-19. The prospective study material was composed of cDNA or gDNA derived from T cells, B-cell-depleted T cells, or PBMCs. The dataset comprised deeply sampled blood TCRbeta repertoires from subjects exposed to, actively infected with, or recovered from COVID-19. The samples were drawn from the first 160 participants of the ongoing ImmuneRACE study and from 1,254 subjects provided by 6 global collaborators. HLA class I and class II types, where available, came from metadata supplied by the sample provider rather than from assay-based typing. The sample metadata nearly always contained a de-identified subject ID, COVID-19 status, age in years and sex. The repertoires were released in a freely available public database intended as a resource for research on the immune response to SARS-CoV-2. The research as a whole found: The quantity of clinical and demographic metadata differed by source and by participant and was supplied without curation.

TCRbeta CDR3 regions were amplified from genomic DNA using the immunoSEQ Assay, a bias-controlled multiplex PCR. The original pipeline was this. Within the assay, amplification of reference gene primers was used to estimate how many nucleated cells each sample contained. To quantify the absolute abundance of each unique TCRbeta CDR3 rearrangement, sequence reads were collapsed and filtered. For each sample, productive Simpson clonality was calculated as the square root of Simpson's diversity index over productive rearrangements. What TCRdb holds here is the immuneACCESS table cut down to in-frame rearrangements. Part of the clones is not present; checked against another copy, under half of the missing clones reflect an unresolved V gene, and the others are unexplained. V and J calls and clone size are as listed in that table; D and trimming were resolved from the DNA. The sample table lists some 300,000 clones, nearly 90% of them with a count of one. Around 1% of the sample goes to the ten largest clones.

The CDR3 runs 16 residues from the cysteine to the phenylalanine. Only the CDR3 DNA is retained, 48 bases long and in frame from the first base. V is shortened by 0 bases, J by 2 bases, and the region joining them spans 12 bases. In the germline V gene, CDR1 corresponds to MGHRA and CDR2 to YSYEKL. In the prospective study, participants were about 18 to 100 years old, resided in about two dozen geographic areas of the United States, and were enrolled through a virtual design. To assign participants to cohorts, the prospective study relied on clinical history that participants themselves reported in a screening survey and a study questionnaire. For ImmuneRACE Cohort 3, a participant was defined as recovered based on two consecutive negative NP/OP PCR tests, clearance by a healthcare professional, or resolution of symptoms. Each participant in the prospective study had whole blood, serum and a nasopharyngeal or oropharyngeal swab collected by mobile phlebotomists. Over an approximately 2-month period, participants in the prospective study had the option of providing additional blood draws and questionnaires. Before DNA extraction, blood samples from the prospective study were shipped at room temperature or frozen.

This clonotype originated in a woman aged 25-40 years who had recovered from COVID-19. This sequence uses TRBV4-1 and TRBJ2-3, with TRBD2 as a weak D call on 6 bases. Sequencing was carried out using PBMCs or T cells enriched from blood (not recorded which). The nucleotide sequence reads TGCGCCAGCAGCCAAGAGAGGGGACTTATCACAGATACGCAGTATTTT. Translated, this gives CASSQERGLITDTQYF.